This record looks at one TCR beta chain sequence and its context. What it recognizes is unknown. The time point was: late sampling 161 to 241 days after vaccination in a few convalescent patients. Specified treatment: approximately nine-day PBMC culture with coronavirus spike peptide pools or control peptides (ViraFEST assay). ViraFEST used peptide pools to expand antigen-specific T cells, then sequenced TCRs. This record comes from a study of vaccination and CD4 T cells after COVID-19. Germline trimming cut 6 bases from V and 4 bases from J; bases unmatched to any gene: 15. The CDR3 is 18 residues long. The germline CDR1 and CDR2 sequences are SGHTA and FQGNSA. Cultured CD4+ T cell DNA underwent sequencing with the Oncomine TCR Beta short-read assay. TCRdb fed the PCR reads into MiXCR, producing one record per CDR3 protein. The sample consists of tens of thousands of distinct CDR3 sequences, about 45% of them appearing once.

This sequence joins TRBV7-2 and TRBJ2-3, with 11 positions matching TRBD2. The origin of this receptor is a human donor who had recovered from COVID-19. The sequences come from CD4+ T cells from blood, cultured in vitro, collected about 7 months after SARS-CoV-2 vaccination. CDR3 DNA: TGTGCCAGCAGGGGAGGATCCCTACTAGCGGGAGTAGCAGATACGCAGTATTTT. This sequence encodes CASRGGSLLAGVADTQYF.